This TCR beta chain appears in the sequencing data of a study of response to subunit inactivated influenza vaccine. Study observations and caveats: T cells newly recruited by each seasonal influenza vaccination are few, the authors suggested.

Via MiXCR, TCRdb re-called the RT-PCR reads, giving one row per CDR3 protein. The repertoire holds under 750,000 distinct CDR3 sequences, with approximately 12% as singletons. V was clipped by 4 bases and J by 5 bases, with 14 bases between them. Germline-derived CDR1 and CDR2 are SGHTA and FQGNSA. There are 14 residues in the CDR3. A word on this clonotype: Its antigen is not known.

The chain recombines TRBV7-2 with TRBJ2-5; a possible D gene is TRBD2 (5 bases). This specimen was PBMCs from blood, taken on the day of vaccination. The TCR comes from a man in his forties or fifties who received an inactivated influenza vaccine. The CDR3 DNA sequence: TGTGCCAGCAGCTCGAACGCGGGTGTCGAGACCCAGTACTTC. Protein product: CASSSNAGVETQYF.